This TCR beta chain was identified during a study of blood T cells in healthy people across ages. Broader study findings: Not knowing donor CMV status may have confounded expanded clonotype changes.

A second PCR, run for roughly 7 to 11 cycles, used a sample-barcoded 5' primer plus a J-beta primer mix. Sequencing recovered at least 2.5 million CDR3-containing paired-end reads from each sample. TCRdb re-derived calls from the 5' RACE reads in MiXCR, one entry per CDR3 protein. The repertoire consists of 1.8 million or so distinct CDR3 sequences, with about 39% occurring once and the leading ten covering more than 20%. This clonotype was counted many times. The antigen is not known. CDR1 and CDR2 from the germline V gene are MNHEY and SVGEGT. Trimming took off 4 bases at V and 2 bases at J, with 8 bases between the two ends. The CDR3 loop spans 13 amino acids.

Source material: blood. V gene TRBV6-2 or TRBV6-3 combines with J gene TRBJ2-5, with a weak D call TRBD2 (6 bases). This TCR was recovered from a human donor in good health. DNA for the CDR3: TGTGCCAGCAGTTCCCGGGAGCAAGAGACCCAGTACTTC. Translation: CASSSREQETQYF.